Sequencing of this T cell receptor beta chain was carried out in a study of beta chain features in type 1 diabetes. The study's findings and limits: Sampled from patients, naive, central memory and Treg TCRB repertoires appeared more similar than those sampled from healthy donors.

CDR1 ENHRY and CDR2 SYGVKD come from the germline V gene. The CDR3 contains 15 residues. V dropped 6 bases and J dropped 4; count of bases not matched to a gene: 1. What was sequenced were expressed TCRB transcripts, since all of the isolated RNA had been reverse transcribed. The assay was immunoSEQ multiplex PCR, and TCRdb's table has in-frame clones only and misses some. Among approximately 140,000 clones, under 60% were seen once, and the ten largest hold under 0.5%. This clone was seen a few times. What it binds is not known. It was one heparinised blood draw, averaging around 120 mL, that each donor gave. Markers CD45RO/CCR7/CD25/CD127/CD95/CD27 served to sort CD4+ naive, central memory, regulatory and stem cell-like memory cells.

The sequence came from a young man in good health. The V call is TRBV10-3, the J call TRBJ2-2, with 14 positions matching TRBD2. Sequencing used Tregs from blood. This CDR3 reads CAIRGLAGATGELFF. CDR3 nucleotides: TGTGCCATCAGGGGACTAGCGGGGGCCACCGGGGAGCTGTTTTTT.